The 19 T cell receptor beta chains below come from one sample, sequenced in a study of T cells in Graves' hyperthyroidism and ophthalmopathy. Researchers took RNA transcripts and amplified the TCR beta CDR3 regions from them. The TCR CDR3 was amplified in a first-round RT-PCR using the HTBI primer set. TCRdb re-called the multiplex PCR reads through MiXCR, storing one row per CDR3 protein. The data hold 450,000 to 500,000 distinct CDR3 sequences, with 22% observed a single time. Source material: blood. These receptors all stem from a woman in her 70s with Graves' ophthalmopathy.

This clonotype was counted between two and nine times. V is TRBV30 and J is TRBJ2-2; D is unclear. Trimming left V 0 bases short and J 6 bases short, with 11 bases between. The CDR3 spans 14 residues. Germline values: CDR1 GTSNPN, CDR2 SVGIG (reference sequence). CDR3 sequence: CAWSVLIGAGELFF. CDR3 in DNA: TGTGCCTGGAGTGTACTTATTGGGGCCGGGGAGCTGTTTTTT.

This chain links TRBV6-1 with TRBJ1-3, with 9 bases aligning to TRBD1. The CDR3 loop spans 16 amino acids. Germline values: CDR1 MNHNS, CDR2 SASEGT. V shed 5 bases, J shed 4 bases, and the junction held 9 bases outside the gene matches. For the CDR3, the DNA is TGTGCCAGCAGTTACGCGGGACAGGGTTGGGGAAACACCATATATTTT. This sequence encodes CASSYAGQGWGNTIYF.

The gene calls are TRBV7-9 and TRBJ1-2; the match to TRBD1 covers 8 bases. There are 16 residues in the CDR3. The J segment lost 0 bases and the V segment lost 4 bases, leaving 7 bases of the junction unmatched. Per germline, CDR1 SEHNR and CDR2 FQNEAQ (reference sequence). For the CDR3, the DNA is TGTGCCAGCAGCTCACAGGGGGTGAGATCTAACTATGGCTACACCTTC. It codes for CASSSQGVRSNYGYTF.

This clonotype was found a few times. In DNA, the CDR3 is TGCGCCAGCAGCTTGGTTCGCGGGAGTTCCTACAATGAGCAGTTCTTC. This codes for CASSLVRGSSYNEQFF. The genes are TRBV5-1 and TRBJ2-1; 7 bases agree with TRBD2. Per germline, CDR1 SGHRS and CDR2 YFSETQ. After removal of 0 bases from V and 1 base from J, the junction contained 4 bases not matched to a gene. CDR3 length: 16 residues.

This rearrangement joins TRBV5-1 to TRBJ1-3, with 8 bases lining up with TRBD1. The germline CDR1 and CDR2 sequences are SGHRS and YFSETQ. This CDR3 is 15 amino acids long. Unmatched junction bases numbered 3, after V lost 4 bases and J lost 0 bases. For the CDR3, the DNA is TGCGCCAGCAGCACGGGACAGGTCTCTGGAAACACCATATATTTT. Residues: CASSTGQVSGNTIYF.

The V gene is TRBV5-1, the J gene TRBJ2-5, with a tentative D call TRBD2 (5 bases). CDR1 is SGHRS, CDR2 YFSETQ, per germline. The CDR3 extends over 14 amino acids. The V gene lost 2 bases and the J gene lost 5 bases, with 13 bases spanning the gap. DNA of the CDR3: TGCGCCAGCAGCTTATCCAGCGGTTGGGAGACCCAGTACTTC. Its protein is CASSLSSGWETQYF.

The chain joins TRBV19 to TRBJ2-6, with unresolved D. Germline lookup yields CDR1 LNHDA and CDR2 SQIVND (reference sequence). CDR3 size: 18 residues. The germline V and J ends were trimmed by 3 bases and 0 bases, with 15 bases remaining between them. This CDR3 reads CASSMISGSLSGANVLTF. CDR3 DNA: TGTGCCAGTAGTATGATTTCCGGCAGCCTCTCTGGGGCCAACGTCCTGACTTTC.

The gene calls are TRBV24-1 and TRBJ2-3, with D perhaps TRBD1 or TRBD2 (5 bases each). V was clipped by 4 bases and J by 4 bases, with 14 bases between them. CDR3 length equals 15 residues. CDR1 and CDR2 (germline): KGHDR, SFDVKD. CDR3 in amino acids: CATSESGTVSDTQYF. The CDR3 nucleotides read TGTGCCACCAGTGAATCCGGGACGGTGTCAGATACGCAGTATTTT.

The chain recombines TRBV13 with TRBJ2-1; TRBD2 agrees at 9 bases. The CDR3 contains 17 residues. J was trimmed by 8 bases and V by 5 bases; bases with no gene match: 16. Germline lookup yields CDR1 PRHDT and CDR2 FYEKMQ (reference sequence). CDR3 sequence (DNA): TGTGCCAGCAGCGCCCAGTCGCGGGAGGGCCTTAGGTATGAGCAGTTCTTC. This translates into CASSAQSREGLRYEQFF.

The chain is built from TRBV6-2 or TRBV6-3 and TRBJ2-7; D is uncertain. From germline, CDR1 is MNHEY and CDR2 SVGEGT. V gave up 0 bases and J gave up 8 bases, with 8 bases separating them. This CDR3 is built from 12 residues. CDR3 in amino acids: CASSYSQAQQYF. The CDR3 bases are TGTGCCAGCAGTTACTCGCAGGCGCAGCAGTACTTC.

This clonotype occurred many times. The chain has TRBV11-2 and TRBJ1-2; 8 positions agree with TRBD1. Germline CDR1 and CDR2: SGHAT and FQNNGV. CDR3 length: 15 residues. V was clipped by 0 bases and J by 4 bases; unmatched bases: 4. The CDR3 sequence is CASSLEAGGGYGYTF. DNA for the CDR3: TGTGCCAGCAGCTTAGAGGCAGGGGGCGGCTATGGCTACACCTTC.

This clonotype has just one count. The chain carries TRBV20-1 and TRBJ1-6; D possibly corresponds to TRBD1 (5 bases). This CDR3 is built from 15 residues. CDR1 and CDR2 from the germline V gene are DFQATT and SNEGSKA (reference sequence). The germline V and J ends were trimmed by 3 bases and 7 bases, with 16 bases remaining between them. The CDR3 sequence is CSARVTGRENSPLHF. The DNA for the CDR3 is TGCAGTGCTAGGGTAACGGGCAGGGAGAATTCACCCCTCCACTTT.

This clonotype has just one count. The chain combines TRBV7-9 with TRBJ2-1, with TRBD2 matching over 13 bases. The CDR3 loop spans 16 amino acids. From germline, CDR1 is SEHNR and CDR2 FQNEAQ (reference sequence). The V segment lost 5 bases and the J segment 2 bases; nucleotides outside the gene matches: 3. Here the CDR3 reads CASSIGLAGAYNEQFF. The CDR3 coding sequence is TGTGCCAGCAGCATAGGACTAGCGGGAGCCTACAATGAGCAGTTCTTC.

The table lists this clonotype with a few counts. This chain links TRBV12-3 or TRBV12-4 with TRBJ2-2; D is possibly TRBD2 (7 bases). Trimming left V 1 base short and J 6 bases short, with 12 bases between. The CDR3 extends over 15 amino acids. The chain's CDR3 is CASSLVGGAPGELFF. CDR3 nucleotide sequence: TGTGCCAGCAGTTTAGTAGGGGGGGCGCCCGGGGAGCTGTTTTTT.

This clonotype was recorded a few times. This chain uses TRBV24-1 with TRBJ2-3, with D tentatively TRBD1 or TRBD2 (5 bases each). Germline CDR1 is KGHDR and CDR2 is SFDVKD. CDR3 size: 16 residues. The V end lost 1 base, the J end lost 6 bases, and 16 bases lay between the germline ends. This CDR3 reads CATSDFRDGLVDTQYF. For the CDR3, the DNA is TGTGCCACCAGTGATTTTCGGGACGGTTTGGTGGATACGCAGTATTTT.

This rearrangement joins TRBV10-3 to TRBJ2-7, with 8 bases identical to TRBD2. V shed 11 bases and J 8 bases; nucleotides not matched to a gene: 14. Germline V gene data show CDR1 as ENHRY and CDR2 as SYGVKD. This CDR3 comprises 13 residues. CDR3 sequence reads: CAGRGLAGGKQYF. CDR3 DNA sequence: TGTGCCGGTCGGGGACTCGCGGGGGGCAAGCAGTACTTC.

This clonotype was observed a few times. The chain is built from TRBV12-3 or TRBV12-4 and TRBJ1-4; possible D gene TRBD1, 6 bases. CDR3 size: 15 residues. V was trimmed by 8 bases and J by 0 bases, leaving 13 bases between them. In DNA, the CDR3 is TGTGCCAGCGGAGGGGGATTCGCAACTAATGAAAAACTGTTTTTT. Encoded protein: CASGGGFATNEKLFF.

V usage is TRBV6-1 and J usage is TRBJ1-5; no reliable D call. CDR1 and CDR2 from the germline V gene are MNHNS and SASEGT. The CDR3 length is 15 residues. Between the trimmed V and J ends, which lost 7 bases and 2 bases, there was a span of 15 bases. The CDR3 DNA sequence: TGTGCCAGCACCGAAGTGGGGTCCGGCAATCAGCCCCAGCATTTT. It codes for CASTEVGSGNQPQHF.

A few counts support this clonotype. The CDR3 is CASSQGKGYEQYF. The DNA for the CDR3 is TGCGCCAGCAGCCAAGGGAAAGGCTACGAGCAGTACTTC. The V and J genes are TRBV4-1 and TRBJ2-7; D ambiguous. The V gene lost 1 base and the J gene lost 3 bases, with 7 bases spanning the gap. CDR3 length: 13 residues. Germline values: CDR1 MGHRA, CDR2 YSYEKL.